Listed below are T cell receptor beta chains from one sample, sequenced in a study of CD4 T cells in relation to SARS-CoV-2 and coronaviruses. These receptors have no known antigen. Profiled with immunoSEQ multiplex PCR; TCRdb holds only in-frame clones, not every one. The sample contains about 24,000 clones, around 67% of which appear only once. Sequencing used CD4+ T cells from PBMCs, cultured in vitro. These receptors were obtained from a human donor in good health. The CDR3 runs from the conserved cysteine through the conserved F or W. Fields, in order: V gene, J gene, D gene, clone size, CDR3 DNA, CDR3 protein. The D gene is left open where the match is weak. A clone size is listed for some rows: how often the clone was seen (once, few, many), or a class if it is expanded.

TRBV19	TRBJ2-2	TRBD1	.	TGTGCCAGTAGTGGTGACAGGGCGTCTCCAGGGCCCGGGGAGCTGTTTTTT	CASSGDRASPGPGELFF
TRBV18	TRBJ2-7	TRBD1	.	TGTGCCAGCTCGCCAACCGGGACAGGGAACCACGAGCAGTACTTC	CASSPTGTGNHEQYF
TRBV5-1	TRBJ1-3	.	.	TGCGCCAGCATACAGAGGGCAGGGAGGTCTGGAAACACCATATATTTT	CASIQRAGRSGNTIYF
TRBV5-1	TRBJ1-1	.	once	TGCGCCAGCGGGGAACGGGGGTCCTACATGAACACTGAAGCTTTCTTT	CASGERGSYMNTEAFF
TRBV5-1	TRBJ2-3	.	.	TGCGCCAGCAGCTTACGAAGCACAGATACGCAGTATTTT	CASSLRSTDTQYF
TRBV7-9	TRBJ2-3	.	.	TGTGCCAGCAGCCCTAGACTATCCACAGATACGCAGTATTTT	CASSPRLSTDTQYF
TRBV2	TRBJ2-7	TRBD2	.	TGTGCCAGCATCCCCTCCAGCGGGAGGGTCGAGCAGTACTTC	CASIPSSGRVEQYF
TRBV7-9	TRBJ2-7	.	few	TGTGCCAGCAGTCTCACAGGGAACGAGCAGTACTTC	CASSLTGNEQYF
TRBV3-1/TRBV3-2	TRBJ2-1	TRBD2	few	TGTGCCAGCAGCCGCGGACTAGCGGTAGAAGAGCAGTTCTTC	CASSRGLAVEEQFF
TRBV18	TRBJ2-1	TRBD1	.	TGTGCCAGCTCACCAGACAGGACAGGGACACTCGATGAGCAGTTCTTC	CASSPDRTGTLDEQFF
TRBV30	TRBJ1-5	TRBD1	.	TGTGCCTGGACCCATCGGGACAGGAGGGGTCAGCCCCAGCATTTT	CAWTHRDRRGQPQHF
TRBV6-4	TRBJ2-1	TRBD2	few	TGTGCCAGCTCAACGACTAGCGGGGAGATAAATGAGCAGTTCTTC	CASSTTSGEINEQFF
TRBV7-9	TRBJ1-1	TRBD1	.	TGTGCCAGCACCGGGACAGTTCCGAACACTGAAGCTTTCTTT	CASTGTVPNTEAFF
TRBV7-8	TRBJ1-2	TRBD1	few	TGTGCCAGCAGCTCCGACAGGGGCTACTATGGCTACACCTTC	CASSSDRGYYGYTF
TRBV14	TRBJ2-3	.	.	TGTGCCAGCAGCCCACGACAGGAGATCACCGCAGATACGCAGTATTTT	CASSPRQEITADTQYF
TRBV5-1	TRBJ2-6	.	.	TGCGCCAGCAGCCAGTCAAGCTCTGGGGCCAACGTCCTGACTTTC	CASSQSSSGANVLTF
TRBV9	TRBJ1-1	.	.	TGTGCCAGCAGCGTAGCGGGGGACACTGAAGCTTTCTTT	CASSVAGDTEAFF
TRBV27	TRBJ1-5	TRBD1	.	TGTGCCAGCAGTTGGACAGGGAAGGATCAGCCCCAGCATTTT	CASSWTGKDQPQHF
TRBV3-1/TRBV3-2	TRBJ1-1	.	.	TGTGCCAGCAGCCAGGGACCAGCTGGCACTGAAGCTTTCTTT	CASSQGPAGTEAFF
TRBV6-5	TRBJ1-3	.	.	TGTGCCAGCACCTTGACAGGTATCGGAAACACCATATATTTT	CASTLTGIGNTIYF
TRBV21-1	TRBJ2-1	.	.	TGTGCCAGCAGCAAAGCGCTTGTGGGGAAGAGTGCCTACAATGAGCAGTTCTTC	CASSKALVGKSAYNEQFF
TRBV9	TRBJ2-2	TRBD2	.	TGTGCCAGTGGTCGGGGGGAGTCCGGGGAGCTGTTTTTT	CASGRGESGELFF
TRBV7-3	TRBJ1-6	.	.	TGTGCCAGCAGCTCAAGCCAGAATTCACCCCTCCACTTT	CASSSSQNSPLHF
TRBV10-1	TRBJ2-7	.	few	TGCGCCAGCAGTGATCTCCCGGGACTTTTTTTCTTC	CASSDLPGLFFF
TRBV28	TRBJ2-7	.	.	TGTGCCAGCAGGGAATCCCGTTCGGGTGTGCAGTACTTC	CASRESRSGVQYF